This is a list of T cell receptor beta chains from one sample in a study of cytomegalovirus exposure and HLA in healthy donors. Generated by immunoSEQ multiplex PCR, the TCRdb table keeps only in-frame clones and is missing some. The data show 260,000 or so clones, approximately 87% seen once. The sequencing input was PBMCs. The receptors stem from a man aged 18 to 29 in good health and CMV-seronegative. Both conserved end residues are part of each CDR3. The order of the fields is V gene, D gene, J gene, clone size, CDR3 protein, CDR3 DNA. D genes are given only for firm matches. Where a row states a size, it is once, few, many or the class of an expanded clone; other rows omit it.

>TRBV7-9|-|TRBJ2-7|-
CASSLRDPGAGEQYF
TGTGCCAGCAGCTTAAGAGACCCAGGGGCGGGCGAGCAGTACTTC
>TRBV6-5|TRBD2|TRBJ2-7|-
CASSRGGMGEQYF
TGTGCCAGCAGTCGGGGGGGGATGGGCGAGCAGTACTTC
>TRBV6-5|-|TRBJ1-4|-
CASSYSRRWEEKLFF
TGTGCCAGCAGTTACTCTAGGCGTTGGGAGGAAAAACTGTTTTTT
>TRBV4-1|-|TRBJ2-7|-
CASSQDPVNEQYF
TGCGCCAGCAGCCAAGACCCGGTAAACGAGCAGTACTTC
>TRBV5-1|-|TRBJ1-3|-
CASSLWGGNSGNTIYF
TGCGCCAGCAGCTTGTGGGGCGGCAACTCTGGAAACACCATATATTTT
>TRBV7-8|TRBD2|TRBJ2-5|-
CASSLGRLALQETQYF
TGTGCCAGCAGCTTGGGCCGACTAGCCCTCCAAGAGACCCAGTACTTC
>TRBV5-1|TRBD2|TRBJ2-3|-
CASSMRAGGPLGTDTQYF
TGCGCCAGCAGCATGAGAGCGGGGGGGCCTTTGGGTACAGATACGCAGTATTTT
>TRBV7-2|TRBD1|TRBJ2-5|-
CASSRQGLRETQYF
TGTGCCAGCAGCCGACAGGGGTTGCGGGAGACCCAGTACTTC
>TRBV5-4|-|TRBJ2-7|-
CASSLFGKGLEQYF
TGTGCCAGCAGCTTGTTCGGGAAGGGCCTCGAGCAGTACTTC
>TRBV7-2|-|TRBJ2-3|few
CASSLAVWRGTDTQYF
TGTGCCAGCAGCTTAGCAGTATGGAGGGGCACAGATACGCAGTATTTT
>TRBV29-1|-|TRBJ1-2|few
CSSQGLGGYTF
TGCAGCTCCCAGGGCTTGGGTGGCTACACCTTC
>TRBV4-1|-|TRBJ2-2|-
CASSQDLLGELFF
TGCGCCAGCAGCCAAGATCTATTGGGGGAGCTGTTTTTT
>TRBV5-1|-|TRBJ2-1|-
CASSFGRSSYNEQFF
TGCGCCAGCAGCTTCGGTCGGAGCTCCTACAATGAGCAGTTCTTC
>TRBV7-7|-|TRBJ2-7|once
CASSYSVGLDEQYF
TGTGCCAGCAGCTACAGCGTGGGACTTGACGAGCAGTACTTC
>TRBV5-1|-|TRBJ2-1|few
CASSRGGGMYNEQFF
TGCGCCAGCAGCAGAGGAGGAGGGATGTACAATGAGCAGTTCTTC
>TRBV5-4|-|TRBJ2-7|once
CASSADGGAYEQYF
TGTGCCAGCAGTGCGGACGGCGGGGCCTACGAGCAGTACTTC
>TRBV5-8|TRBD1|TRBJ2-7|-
CASRSTGDYEQYF
TGTGCCAGCAGATCGACAGGGGATTACGAGCAGTACTTC
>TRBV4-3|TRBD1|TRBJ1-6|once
CASSQIQGAGNSPLHF
TGCGCCAGCAGCCAGATACAGGGGGCCGGTAATTCACCCCTCCACTTT
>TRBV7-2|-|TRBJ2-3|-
CASSLSFVLRGLFTDTQYF
TGTGCCAGCAGCTTAAGCTTTGTGCTGCGAGGATTATTCACAGATACGCAGTATTTT
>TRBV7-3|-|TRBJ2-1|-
CASSSSGGPDEQFF
TGTGCCAGCAGCTCCTCCGGGGGGCCCGATGAGCAGTTCTTC
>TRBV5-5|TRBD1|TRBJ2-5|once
CASGGTGTGGIETQYF
TGTGCCAGCGGTGGGACCGGGACAGGGGGTATCGAGACCCAGTACTTC
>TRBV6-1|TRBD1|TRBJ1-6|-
CASSEEPGGNSPLHF
TGTGCCAGCAGCGAAGAGCCAGGGGGGAATTCACCCCTCCACTTT
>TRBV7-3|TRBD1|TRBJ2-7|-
CASSFGQGYYEQYF
TGTGCCAGCAGCTTTGGACAGGGGTATTACGAGCAGTACTTC
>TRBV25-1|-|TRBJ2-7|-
CASRGRQDPYEQYF
TGTGCCAGCAGGGGAAGACAGGACCCCTACGAGCAGTACTTC
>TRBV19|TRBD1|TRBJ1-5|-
CATNLEGGFNQPQHF
TGTGCCACCAATCTCGAAGGGGGCTTCAATCAGCCCCAGCATTTT